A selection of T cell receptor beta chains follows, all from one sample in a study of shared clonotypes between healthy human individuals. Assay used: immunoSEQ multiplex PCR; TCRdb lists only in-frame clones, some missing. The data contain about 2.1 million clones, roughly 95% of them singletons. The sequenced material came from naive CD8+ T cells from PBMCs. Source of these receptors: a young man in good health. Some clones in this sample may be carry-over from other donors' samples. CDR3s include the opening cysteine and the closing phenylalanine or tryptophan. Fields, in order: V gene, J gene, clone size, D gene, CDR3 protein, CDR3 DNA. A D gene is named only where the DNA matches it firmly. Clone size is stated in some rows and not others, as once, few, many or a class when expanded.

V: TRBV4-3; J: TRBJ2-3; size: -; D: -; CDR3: CASSQGPLPALMQGDTQYF; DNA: TGCGCCAGCAGCCAAGGGCCTCTTCCAGCCTTGATGCAGGGAGATACGCAGTATTTT
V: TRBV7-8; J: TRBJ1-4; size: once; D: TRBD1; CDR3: CASSWQGGNEKLFF; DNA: TGTGCCAGCAGCTGGCAGGGGGGTAATGAAAAACTGTTTTTT
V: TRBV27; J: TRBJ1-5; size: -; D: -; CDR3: CASSPIFAGDQPQHF; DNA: TGTGCCAGCAGCCCCATCTTTGCGGGAGATCAGCCCCAGCATTTT
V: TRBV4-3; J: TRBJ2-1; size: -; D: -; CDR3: CASSHSSGLNYNEQFF; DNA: TGCGCCAGCAGCCACTCGAGCGGGTTGAACTACAATGAGCAGTTCTTC
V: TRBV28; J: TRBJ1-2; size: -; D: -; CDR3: CASSLRTVNYGYTF; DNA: TGTGCCAGCAGTCTGCGGACAGTAAACTATGGCTACACCTTC
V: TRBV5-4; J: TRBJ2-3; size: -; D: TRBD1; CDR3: CASRTDRGPTDTQYF; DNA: TGTGCCAGCAGAACGGACAGGGGGCCGACAGATACGCAGTATTTT
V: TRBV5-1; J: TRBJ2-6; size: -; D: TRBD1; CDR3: CASSEGTGGRGANVLTF; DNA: TGCGCCAGCAGCGAGGGGACAGGGGGTCGTGGGGCCAACGTCCTGACTTTC
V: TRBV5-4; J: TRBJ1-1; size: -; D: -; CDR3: CASSLGGWAEAFF; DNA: TGTGCCAGCAGCTTGGGGGGGTGGGCTGAAGCTTTCTTT
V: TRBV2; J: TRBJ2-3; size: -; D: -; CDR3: CASSARAAAGDTQYF; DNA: TGTGCCAGCAGTGCCCGGGCCGCGGCTGGGGATACGCAGTATTTT
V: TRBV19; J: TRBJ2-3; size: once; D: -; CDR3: CASSIVRDRHNPSTDTQYF; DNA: TGTGCCAGTAGTATAGTCAGGGACCGACACAATCCTAGCACAGATACGCAGTATTTT
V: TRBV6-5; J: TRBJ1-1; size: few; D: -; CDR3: CASSPLGNTEAFF; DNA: TGTGCCAGCAGTCCCCTAGGAAACACTGAAGCTTTCTTT
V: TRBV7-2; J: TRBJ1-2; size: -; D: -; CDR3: CASSPSRAYGYTF; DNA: TGTGCCAGCTCACCAAGCCGGGCCTATGGCTACACCTTC
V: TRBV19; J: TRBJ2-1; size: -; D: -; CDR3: CASSITTYNEQFF; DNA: TGTGCCAGTAGTATAACGACCTACAATGAGCAGTTCTTC
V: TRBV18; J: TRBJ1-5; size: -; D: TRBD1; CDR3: CASSPGGAWTGRVGQPQHF; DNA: TGTGCCAGCTCACCGGGAGGCGCGTGGACAGGGAGGGTTGGTCAGCCCCAGCATTTT
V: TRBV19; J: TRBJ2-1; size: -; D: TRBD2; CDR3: CASSTGGSSYNEQFF; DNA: TGTGCCAGTAGTACGGGAGGGAGCTCCTACAATGAGCAGTTCTTC
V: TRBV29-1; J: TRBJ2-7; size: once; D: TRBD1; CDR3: CSVRDRSSYEQYF; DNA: TGCAGCGTTAGGGACAGGAGCTCCTACGAGCAGTACTTC
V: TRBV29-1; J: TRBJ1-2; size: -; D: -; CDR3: CSVDSEGGYTF; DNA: TGCAGCGTGGACTCAGAGGGGGGCTACACCTTC
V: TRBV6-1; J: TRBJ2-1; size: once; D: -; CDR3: CASSEIIGDSPEQFF; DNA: TGTGCCAGCAGTGAAATCATCGGGGACTCCCCTGAGCAGTTCTTC
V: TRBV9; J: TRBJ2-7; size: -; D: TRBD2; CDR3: CASSRTSGYEQYF; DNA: TGTGCCAGCAGTAGGACTAGCGGTTACGAGCAGTACTTC
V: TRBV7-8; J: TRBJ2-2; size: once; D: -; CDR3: CASSYRQVTNTGELFF; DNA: TGTGCCAGCAGCTATCGACAGGTGACGAACACCGGGGAGCTGTTTTTT
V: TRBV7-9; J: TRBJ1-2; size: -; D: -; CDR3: CASSGTLRTGSYGYTF; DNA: TGTGCCAGCAGCGGGACACTCAGGACTGGCAGCTATGGCTACACCTTC
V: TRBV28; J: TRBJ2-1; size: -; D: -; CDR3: CASSPTLGQFF; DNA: TGTGCCAGCAGTCCGACCCTGGGGCAGTTCTTC
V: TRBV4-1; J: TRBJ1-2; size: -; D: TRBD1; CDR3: CASSTQGGYGYTF; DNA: TGCGCCAGCAGCACCCAGGGGGGCTATGGCTACACCTTC
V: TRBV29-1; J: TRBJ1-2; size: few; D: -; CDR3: CSGRDASYGYTF; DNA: TGCAGCGGGCGGGACGCCAGCTATGGCTACACCTTC
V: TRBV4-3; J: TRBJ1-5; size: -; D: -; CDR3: CASSQGPGDQPQHF; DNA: TGCGCCAGCAGCCAAGGGCCGGGAGATCAGCCCCAGCATTTT
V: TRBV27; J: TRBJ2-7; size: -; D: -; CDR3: CASSLGGEQYF; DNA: TGTGCCAGCAGTTTGGGGGGCGAGCAGTACTTC
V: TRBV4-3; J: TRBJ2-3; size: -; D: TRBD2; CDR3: CASSQASGYQYTDTQYF; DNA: TGCGCCAGCAGCCAAGCTAGCGGCTACCAATACACAGATACGCAGTATTTT
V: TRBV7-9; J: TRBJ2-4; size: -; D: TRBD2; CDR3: CASGGEPKNIQYF; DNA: TGTGCCAGCGGGGGGGAGCCAAAAAACATTCAGTACTTC
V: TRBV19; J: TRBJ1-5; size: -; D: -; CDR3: CASSIDRRGNQPQHF; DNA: TGTGCCAGTAGTATAGATCGACGGGGCAATCAGCCCCAGCATTTT
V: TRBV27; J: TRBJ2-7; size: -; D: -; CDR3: CASKGIGQLTYYEQYF; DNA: TGTGCCAGCAAAGGGATCGGGCAGCTTACCTACTACGAGCAGTACTTC
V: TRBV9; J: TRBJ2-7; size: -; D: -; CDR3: CASSVGGGRSYEQYF; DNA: TGTGCCAGCAGCGTAGGTGGAGGTCGGTCCTACGAGCAGTACTTC
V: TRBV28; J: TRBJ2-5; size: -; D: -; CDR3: CASSSEGETQYF; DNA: TGTGCCAGCAGCTCGGAAGGGGAGACCCAGTACTTC
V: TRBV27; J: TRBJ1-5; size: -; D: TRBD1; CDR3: CASSFTGGRQPQHF; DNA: TGTGCCAGCAGTTTCACAGGGGGACGGCAGCCCCAGCATTTT
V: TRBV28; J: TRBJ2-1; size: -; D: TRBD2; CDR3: CASSPPTGEGTSGSAGGNEQFF; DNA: TGTGCCAGCAGTCCCCCGACGGGCGAAGGGACTAGCGGGAGTGCTGGTGGGAATGAGCAGTTCTTC
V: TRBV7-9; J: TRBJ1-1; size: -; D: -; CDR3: CASREQGEAFF; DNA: TGTGCCAGCAGGGAACAAGGAGAAGCTTTCTTT
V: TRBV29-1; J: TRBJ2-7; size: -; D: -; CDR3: CSAQTGISYEQYF; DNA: TGCAGCGCCCAAACAGGAATCTCCTACGAGCAGTACTTC
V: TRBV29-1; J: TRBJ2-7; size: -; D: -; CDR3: CSVVRDSSYEQYF; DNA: TGCAGCGTTGTACGGGACTCGTCCTACGAGCAGTACTTC
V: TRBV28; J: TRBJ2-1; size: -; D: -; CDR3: CASSPPPDNEQFF; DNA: TGTGCCAGCAGTCCCCCCCCCGACAATGAGCAGTTCTTC
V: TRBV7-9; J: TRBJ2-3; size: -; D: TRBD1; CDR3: CASSLAGTESTDTQYF; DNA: TGTGCCAGCAGCTTAGCCGGGACAGAGTCCACAGATACGCAGTATTTT
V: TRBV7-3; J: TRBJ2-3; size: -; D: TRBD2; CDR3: CASSLSGGPGDTQYF; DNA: TGTGCCAGCAGCTTAAGCGGGGGACCGGGAGATACGCAGTATTTT
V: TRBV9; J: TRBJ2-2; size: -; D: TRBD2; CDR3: CASSVTPLAGSTGELFF; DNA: TGTGCCAGCAGCGTAACCCCTCTAGCGGGAAGCACCGGGGAGCTGTTTTTT
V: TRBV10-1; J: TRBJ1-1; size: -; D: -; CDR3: CASSRRGAPEAFF; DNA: TGCGCCAGCAGCCGAAGGGGGGCCCCTGAAGCTTTCTTT
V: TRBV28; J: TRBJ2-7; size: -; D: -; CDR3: CASSLGPDFLEYF; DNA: TGTGCCAGCAGTTTGGGGCCCGACTTTCTTGAGTACTTC
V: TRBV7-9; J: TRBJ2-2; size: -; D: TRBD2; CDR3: CASSKREDSGELFF; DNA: TGTGCCAGCAGCAAGCGGGAGGATTCCGGGGAGCTGTTTTTT
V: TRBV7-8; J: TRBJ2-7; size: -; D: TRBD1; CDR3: CASSPDRNRIAYEQYF; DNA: TGTGCCAGCAGCCCGGACAGGAATCGCATCGCCTACGAGCAGTACTTC
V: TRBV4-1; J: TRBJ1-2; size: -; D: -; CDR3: CASSFVSGAHGYTF; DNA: TGCGCCAGCAGCTTCGTATCGGGCGCCCATGGCTACACCTTC
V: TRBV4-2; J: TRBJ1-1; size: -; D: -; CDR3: CASSHDKQALNTEAFF; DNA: TGTGCCAGCAGCCACGATAAACAGGCGTTGAACACTGAAGCTTTCTTT
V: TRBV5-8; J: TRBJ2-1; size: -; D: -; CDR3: CASSHRALGNEQFF; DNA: TGTGCCAGCAGCCACCGAGCCTTGGGCAATGAGCAGTTCTTC
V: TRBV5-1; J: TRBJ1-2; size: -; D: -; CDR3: CASSLEGRALNYGYTF; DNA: TGCGCCAGCAGCTTGGAGGGGAGGGCCCTTAACTATGGCTACACCTTC
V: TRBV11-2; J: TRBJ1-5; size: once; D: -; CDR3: CASRHSNQPQHF; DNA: TGTGCCAGCAGGCATAGCAATCAGCCCCAGCATTTT
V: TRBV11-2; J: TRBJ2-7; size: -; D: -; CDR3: CASRTSYEQYF; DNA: TGTGCCAGCAGGACTAGCTACGAGCAGTACTTC
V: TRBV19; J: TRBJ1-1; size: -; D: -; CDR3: CASSTSSFLNTEAFF; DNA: TGTGCCAGTAGTACCTCGTCGTTCCTGAACACTGAAGCTTTCTTT
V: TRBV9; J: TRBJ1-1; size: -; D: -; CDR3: CASSASGMNTEAFF; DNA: TGTGCCAGCAGCGCCTCAGGGATGAACACTGAAGCTTTCTTT
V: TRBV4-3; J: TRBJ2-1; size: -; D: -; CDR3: CASSPGTAYNEQFF; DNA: TGCGCCAGCAGCCCCGGGACGGCCTACAATGAGCAGTTCTTC
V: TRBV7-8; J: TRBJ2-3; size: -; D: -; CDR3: CASSLGPITDTQYF; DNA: TGTGCCAGCAGCTTAGGCCCCATCACAGATACGCAGTATTTT
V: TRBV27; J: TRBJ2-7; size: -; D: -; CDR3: CASSLTGSYEQYF; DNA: TGTGCCAGCAGTTTGACAGGCTCCTACGAGCAGTACTTC
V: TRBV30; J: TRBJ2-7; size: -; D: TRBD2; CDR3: CAWSGDSGSSYEQYF; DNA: TGTGCCTGGAGTGGCGACAGCGGGAGCTCCTACGAGCAGTACTTC
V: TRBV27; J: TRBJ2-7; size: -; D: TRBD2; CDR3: CASSSQWREAYEQYF; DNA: TGTGCCAGCAGTTCCCAATGGCGGGAGGCCTACGAGCAGTACTTC
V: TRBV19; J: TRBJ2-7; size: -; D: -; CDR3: CASSIGWQGVGSYEQYF; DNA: TGTGCCAGTAGTATCGGGTGGCAGGGTGTGGGCTCCTACGAGCAGTACTTC
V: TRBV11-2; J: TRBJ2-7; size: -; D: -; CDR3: CASSLPLLTETSYEQYF; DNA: TGTGCCAGCAGCCTCCCCCTGCTGACTGAGACCTCCTACGAGCAGTACTTC